This T cell receptor beta chain is from a study of blood T cell repertoires in COVID-19. As for the study in general: The cDNA or gDNA used as material had been derived from T cells, B-cell-depleted T cells, or PBMCs.

V was clipped by 2 bases and J by 2 bases, with 11 bases between them. Per the germline V gene, CDR1 is MNHNS and CDR2 is SASEGT. CDR3 length: 15 residues. Sequenced by immunoSEQ multiplex PCR; TCRdb stores in-frame clones only, minus some. Of roughly 240,000 clones listed, 82% are singletons. Specimen: peripheral blood. The sequence came from a woman in her 70s with acute or convalescent COVID-19. V gene TRBV6-1 combines with J gene TRBJ2-3; a possible D gene is TRBD2 (6 bases). The CDR3 DNA reads as TGTGCCAGCAGTGAAAGGACGGGGGTCACAGATACGCAGTATTTT. Translation gives CASSERTGVTDTQYF.